This T cell receptor beta chain was documented in a study of T cell responses to AZD1222 COVID-19 vaccine. Points from the study as a whole: Spike as a whole was targeted by vaccine-associated CD4 TCRs, dominant at 160-218 and 743-854.

CDR1 is DFQATT and CDR2 is SNEGSKA in the germline V gene (reference sequence). V was pared by 3 bases and J by 0 bases, with 9 bases between. The CDR3 length is 14 residues. Measured with immunoSEQ multiplex PCR; TCRdb has only the in-frame clones, and not every one. The data contain roughly 150,000 clones, roughly 85% of them singletons. Regarding this clone: The antigen remains unidentified.

The sequence was obtained from an adult who received the AZD1222 COVID-19 vaccine. The sample was peripheral blood, taken 28 days after the second AZD1222 dose. The chain uses TRBV20-1 and TRBJ1-5; D is undetermined. CDR3 protein: CSASLQYSNQPQHF. For the CDR3, the DNA is TGCAGTGCTAGTTTACAGTATAGCAATCAGCCCCAGCATTTT.